This TCR beta chain was sequenced in a study of cytomegalovirus exposure and HLA in healthy donors. Study-wide points: TCR beta sequences numbering more than 15,000 were associated with HLA alleles at 0.05 false discovery rate in a later analysis.

60 Vbeta and 13 Jbeta primers were used in PCR. Data came from immunoSEQ multiplex PCR; TCRdb stores just in-frame clones and leaves some out. This table holds over 150,000 clones, roughly 85% found once. While unrecorded immune exposures were likely, the donors were nominally healthy when sampled. This clone was found a few times. Antigen unknown. The germline CDR1 and CDR2 sequences are SGHAT and FQNNGV. Trimming took 1 base from V and 1 from J, leaving 8 bases between them. CDR3 length: 14 residues. This rearrangement joins TRBV11-2 to TRBJ2-7; TRBD2 might be the D (6 bases). The sample was PBMCs. The receptor was isolated from a man aged 40-50 years in good health and CMV-seronegative. In DNA, the CDR3 is TGTGCCAGCAGCTTAGGACGGGAGTCCTACGAGCAGTACTTC. It yields the protein CASSLGRESYEQYF. Filled out from reference TRBV11-2 and TRBJ2-7, the complete variable domain reads EAGVAQSPRYKIIEKRQSVAFWCNPISGHATLYWYQQILGQGPKLLIQFQNNGVVDDSQLPKDRFSAERLKGVDSTLKIQPAKLEDSAVYLCASSLGRESYEQYFGPGTRLTVT.